The clone carrying this T cell receptor (beta chain) was counted between two and nine times. What it binds is not known. Losses at the gene ends were 1 base for V and 10 bases for J; bases not matched to a gene: 2. Germline CDR1 GTSNPN, CDR2 SVGIG (reference sequence). There are 12 residues in the CDR3. Molecular barcoding with unique molecular identifiers was used for the TCRbeta library. Using its own MiXCR run on the PCR reads, TCRdb lists one record per CDR3 protein. The sample has about 610,000 distinct CDR3 sequences, roughly a quarter seen once. The record originates from a study of T-cell reconstitution after alpha-beta-depleted transplantation in children. General observations from the study: One year after transplant, T-cell counts and diversity came mostly from newly produced T cells. The study traced high day-60 TCRbeta diversity in some patients to surviving recipient T cells and thymic progenitors.

The chain is built from TRBV30 and TRBJ1-2; 11 bases match TRBD1. The TCR originated in a boy younger than two with Wiskott-Aldrich syndrome, due to receive a stem cell transplant. The sample consisted of PBMCs, taken before TCRalphabeta/CD19-depleted stem cell transplant. CDR3 DNA: TGTGCCTGGAGTGGGACAGGGGGCACCTACACCTTC. Amino acids: CAWSGTGGTYTF.